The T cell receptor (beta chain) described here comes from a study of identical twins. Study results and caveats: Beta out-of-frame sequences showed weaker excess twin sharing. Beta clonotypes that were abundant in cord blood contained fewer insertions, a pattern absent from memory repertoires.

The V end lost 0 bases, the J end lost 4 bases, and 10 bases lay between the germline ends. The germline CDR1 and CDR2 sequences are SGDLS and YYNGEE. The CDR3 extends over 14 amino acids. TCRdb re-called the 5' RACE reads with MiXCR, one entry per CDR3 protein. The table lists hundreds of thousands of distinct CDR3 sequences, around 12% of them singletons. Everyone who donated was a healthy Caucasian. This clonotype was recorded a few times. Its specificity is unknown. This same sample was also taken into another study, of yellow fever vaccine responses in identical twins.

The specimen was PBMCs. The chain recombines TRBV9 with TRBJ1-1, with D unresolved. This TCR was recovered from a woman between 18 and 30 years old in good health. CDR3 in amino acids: CASSVVDRGTEAFF. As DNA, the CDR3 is TGTGCCAGCAGCGTAGTGGATCGGGGCACTGAAGCTTTCTTT. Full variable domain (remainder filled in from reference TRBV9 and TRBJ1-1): DSGVTQTPKHLITATGQRVTLRCSPRSGDLSVYWYQQSLDQGLQFLIQYYNGEERAKGNILERFSAQQFPDLHSELNLSSLELGDSALYFCASSVVDRGTEAFFGQGTRLTVV.